The present T cell receptor beta chain was sequenced within a study of Graves' ophthalmopathy and Graves' hyperthyroidism. Whole-study results and caveats: The majority of expanded thyroid clonotypes above 0.001 frequency also occurred in blood. As the model predicted ophthalmopathy progression, it achieved a sensitivity of 70% to 71% and a specificity of about 72%.

Patients with other autoimmune diseases, uncontrolled infections, pregnancy or lactation were excluded. Amplification from RNA transcripts yielded the TCR beta CDR3 regions. Second-round multiplex PCR came after first-round RT-PCR with HTBI primers. TCRdb called the multiplex PCR reads again in MiXCR, with one record for every CDR3 protein. The table has hundreds of thousands of distinct CDR3 sequences, approximately 21% seen once. The germline V gene encodes CDR1 SNHLY and CDR2 FYNNEI. The CDR3 covers 13 residues. With 9 bases removed from V and 6 bases from J, the gap between germline ends came to 15 bases. This clonotype was seen ten or more times. Its antigen is still unknown.

Sequences were obtained from peripheral blood. The genes are TRBV2 and TRBJ1-5, with TRBD1 as a possible D gene (5 bases). The origin of this receptor is a woman younger than 30 with stable Graves' hyperthyroidism. Some clones in this sample may be carry-over from other donors' samples. DNA for the CDR3: TGTGCCAGTGAAGGGGAGAAGGGTCAGCCCCAGCATTTT. The encoded protein is CASEGEKGQPQHF.